Here is one T cell receptor beta chain with its context. This entry belongs to a study of regulatory T cells. The primer mix had 52 TRBV and 13 TRBJ primers. The method was immunoSEQ multiplex PCR; TCRdb's version includes in-frame clones alone and lacks a portion of them. The sample has some 20,000 clones, approximately 93% seen once. Germline loops: CDR1 WSHSY, CDR2 SAAADI. V was shortened by 3 bases and J by 2 bases, with 8 bases between the two germline ends. The CDR3 runs 13 residues. The J gene is TRBJ2-7, the V gene TRBV10-2; D is ambiguous. The clonotype originates from a child aged 2 to 10 with CD3G deficiency. The material sequenced was CD8+ T cells sorted from blood. This CDR3 is CASSDSLTYEQYF. For the CDR3, the DNA is TGCGCCAGCAGTGACTCCCTTACCTACGAGCAGTACTTC.